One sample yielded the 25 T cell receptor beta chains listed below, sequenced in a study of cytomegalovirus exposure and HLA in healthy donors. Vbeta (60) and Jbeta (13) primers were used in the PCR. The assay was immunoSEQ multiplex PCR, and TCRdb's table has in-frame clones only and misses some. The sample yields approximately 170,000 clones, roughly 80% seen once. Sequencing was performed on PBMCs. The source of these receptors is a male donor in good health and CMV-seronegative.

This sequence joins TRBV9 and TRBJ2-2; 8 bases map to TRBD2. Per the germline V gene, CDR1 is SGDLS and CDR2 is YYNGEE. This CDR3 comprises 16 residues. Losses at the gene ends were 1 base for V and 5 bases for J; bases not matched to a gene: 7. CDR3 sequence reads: CASSVLTGGRTGELFF. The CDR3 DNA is TGTGCCAGCAGCGTATTAACGGGAGGGAGGACCGGGGAGCTGTTTTTT. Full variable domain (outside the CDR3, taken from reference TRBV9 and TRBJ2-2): DSGVTQTPKHLITATGQRVTLRCSPRSGDLSVYWYQQSLDQGLQFLIQYYNGEERAKGNILERFSAQQFPDLHSELNLSSLELGDSALYFCASSVLTGGRTGELFFGEGSRLTVL.

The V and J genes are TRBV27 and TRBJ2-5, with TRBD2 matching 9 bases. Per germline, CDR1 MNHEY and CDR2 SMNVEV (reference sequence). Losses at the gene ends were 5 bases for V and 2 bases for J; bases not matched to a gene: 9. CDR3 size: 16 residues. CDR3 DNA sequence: TGTGCCAGCAGTACCCTAGCGGGGCAGAGGCAAGAGACCCAGTACTTC. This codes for CASSTLAGQRQETQYF.

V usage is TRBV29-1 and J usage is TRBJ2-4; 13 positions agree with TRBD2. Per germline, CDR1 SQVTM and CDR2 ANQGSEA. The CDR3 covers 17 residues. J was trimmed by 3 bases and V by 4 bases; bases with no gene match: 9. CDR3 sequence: CSVVRTSGSYDKNIQYF. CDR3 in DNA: TGCAGCGTTGTGAGGACTAGCGGGAGTTATGACAAAAACATTCAGTACTTC.

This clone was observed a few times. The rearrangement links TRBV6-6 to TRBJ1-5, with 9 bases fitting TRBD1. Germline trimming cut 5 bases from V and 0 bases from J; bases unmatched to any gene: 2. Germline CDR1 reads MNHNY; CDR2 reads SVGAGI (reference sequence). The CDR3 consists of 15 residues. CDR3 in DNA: TGTGCCAGCAGTCAACAGGGGGCTAGCAATCAGCCCCAGCATTTT. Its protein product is CASSQQGASNQPQHF.

The CDR3 reads CASSFTGRHGGGYTF. The CDR3 DNA sequence: TGTGCCAGCAGTTTCACGGGAAGGCACGGTGGTGGCTACACCTTC. V is TRBV28 and J is TRBJ1-2; D is uncertain. The CDR3 contains 15 residues. Germline V gene sequence: CDR1 MDHEN, CDR2 SYDVKM. V lost 3 bases and J 7 bases, leaving 18 bases between the germline ends.

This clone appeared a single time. DNA for the CDR3: TGTGCCAGCAGTCGAACGGGGGGGGTGGGCTATGGCTACACCTTC. This sequence encodes CASSRTGGVGYGYTF. The genes are TRBV28 and TRBJ1-2; perhaps TRBD1 as D (5 bases). Germline CDR1 and CDR2: MDHEN and SYDVKM. Trimming took 5 bases from V and 4 from J, leaving 17 bases between them. This CDR3 contains 15 residues.

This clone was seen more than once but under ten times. The DNA for the CDR3 is TGTGCCAGCAGCCCCGACAGGGGAGGGTACAATGAGCAGTTCTTC. Translated, it gives CASSPDRGGYNEQFF. This chain links TRBV13 with TRBJ2-1; perhaps TRBD1 as D (8 bases). With 5 bases removed from V and 4 bases from J, the gap between germline ends came to 15 bases. Germline CDR1 PRHDT, CDR2 FYEKMQ (reference sequence). This CDR3 comprises 15 residues. The full variable domain, rest sourced from reference TRBV13 and TRBJ2-1, is AAGVIQSPRHLIKEKRETATLKCYPIPRHDTVYWYQQGPGQDPQFLISFYEKMQSDKGSIPDRFSAQQFSDYHSELNMSSLELGDSALYFCASSPDRGGYNEQFFGPGTRLTVL.

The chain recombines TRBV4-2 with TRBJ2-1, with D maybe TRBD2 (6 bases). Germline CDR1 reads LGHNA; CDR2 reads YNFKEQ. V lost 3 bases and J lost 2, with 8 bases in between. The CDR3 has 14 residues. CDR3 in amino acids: CASSHSGTYNEQFF. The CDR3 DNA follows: TGTGCCAGCAGCCATAGCGGTACCTACAATGAGCAGTTCTTC.

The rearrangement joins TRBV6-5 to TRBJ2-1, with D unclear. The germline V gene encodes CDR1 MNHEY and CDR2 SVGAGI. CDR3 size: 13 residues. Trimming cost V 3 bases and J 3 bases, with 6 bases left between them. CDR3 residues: CASSYSSYNEQFF. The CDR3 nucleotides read TGTGCCAGCAGTTATTCTAGCTACAATGAGCAGTTCTTC.

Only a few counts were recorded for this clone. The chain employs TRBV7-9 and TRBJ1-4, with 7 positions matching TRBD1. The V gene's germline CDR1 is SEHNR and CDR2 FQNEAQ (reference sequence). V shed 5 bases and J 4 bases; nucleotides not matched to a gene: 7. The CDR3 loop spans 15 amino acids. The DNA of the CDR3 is TGTGCCAGCAGCCCGGTACAGGGGTTTAATGAAAAACTGTTTTTT. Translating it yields CASSPVQGFNEKLFF.

CDR3 nucleotide sequence: TGTGCCAGCAGCCGGACAGGGAATGAGCAGTTCTTC. This sequence encodes CASSRTGNEQFF. The chain couples TRBV6-5 to TRBJ2-1; TRBD1 aligns across 8 bases. The CDR3 runs 12 residues. J lost 7 bases, V lost 6 bases, and 2 bases had no gene match. CDR1 is MNHEY and CDR2 is SVGAGI in the germline V gene.

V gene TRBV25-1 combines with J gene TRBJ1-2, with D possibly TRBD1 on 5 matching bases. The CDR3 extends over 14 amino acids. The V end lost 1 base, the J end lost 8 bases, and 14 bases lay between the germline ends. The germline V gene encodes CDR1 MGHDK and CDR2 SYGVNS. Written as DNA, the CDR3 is TGTGCCAGCAGTGAATTGGGGGGTACCGCCGGCTACACCTTC. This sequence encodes CASSELGGTAGYTF.

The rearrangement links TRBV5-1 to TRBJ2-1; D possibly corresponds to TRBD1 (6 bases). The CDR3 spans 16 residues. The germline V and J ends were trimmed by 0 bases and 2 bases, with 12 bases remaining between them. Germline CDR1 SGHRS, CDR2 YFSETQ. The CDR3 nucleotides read TGCGCCAGCAGCTTGGCCCCGGGACACACCTACAATGAGCAGTTCTTC. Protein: CASSLAPGHTYNEQFF.

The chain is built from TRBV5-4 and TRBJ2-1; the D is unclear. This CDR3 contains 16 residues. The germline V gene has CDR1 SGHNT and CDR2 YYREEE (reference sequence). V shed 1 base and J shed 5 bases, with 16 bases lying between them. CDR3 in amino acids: CASSLKKLVVHNEQFF. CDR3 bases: TGTGCCAGCAGCTTGAAAAAGCTCGTAGTCCACAATGAGCAGTTCTTC.

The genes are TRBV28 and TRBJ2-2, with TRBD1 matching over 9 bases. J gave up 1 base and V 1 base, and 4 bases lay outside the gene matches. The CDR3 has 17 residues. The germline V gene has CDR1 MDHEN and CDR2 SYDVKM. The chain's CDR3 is CASSLSSGQGNTGELFF. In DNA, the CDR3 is TGTGCCAGCAGTTTATCTTCGGGACAGGGGAACACCGGGGAGCTGTTTTTT.

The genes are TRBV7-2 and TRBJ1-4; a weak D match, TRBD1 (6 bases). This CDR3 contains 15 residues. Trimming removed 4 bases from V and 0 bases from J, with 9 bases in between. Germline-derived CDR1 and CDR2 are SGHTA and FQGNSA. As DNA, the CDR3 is TGTGCCAGCAGCTACAGGGAAGCAACTAATGAAAAACTGTTTTTT. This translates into CASSYREATNEKLFF.

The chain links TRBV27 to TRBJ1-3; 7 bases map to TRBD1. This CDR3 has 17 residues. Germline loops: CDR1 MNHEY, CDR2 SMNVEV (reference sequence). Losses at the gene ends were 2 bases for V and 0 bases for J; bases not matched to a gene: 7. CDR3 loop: CASSLSAPGGSGNTIYF. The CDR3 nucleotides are TGTGCCAGCAGTTTAAGTGCCCCAGGGGGCTCTGGAAACACCATATATTTT.

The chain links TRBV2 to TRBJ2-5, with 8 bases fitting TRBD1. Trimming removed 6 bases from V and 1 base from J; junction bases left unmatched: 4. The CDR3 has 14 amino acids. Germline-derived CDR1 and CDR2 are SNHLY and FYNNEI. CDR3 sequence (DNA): TGTGCCAGCAGGGGGGACAGGTCCCAAGAGACCCAGTACTTC. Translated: CASRGDRSQETQYF. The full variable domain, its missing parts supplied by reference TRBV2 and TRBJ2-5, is EPEVTQTPSHQVTQMGQEVILRCVPISNHLYFYWYRQILGQKVEFLVSFYNNEISEKSEIFDDQFSVERPDGSNFTLKIRSTKLEDSAMYFCASRGDRSQETQYFGPGTRLLVL.

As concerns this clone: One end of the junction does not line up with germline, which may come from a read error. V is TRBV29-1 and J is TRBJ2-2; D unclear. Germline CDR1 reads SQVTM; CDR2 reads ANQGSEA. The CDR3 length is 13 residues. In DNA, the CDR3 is TGCAGCGTTGAAGATCGAAACAGCGGGGAGCTGTTTTTT. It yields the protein CSVEDRNSGELFF.

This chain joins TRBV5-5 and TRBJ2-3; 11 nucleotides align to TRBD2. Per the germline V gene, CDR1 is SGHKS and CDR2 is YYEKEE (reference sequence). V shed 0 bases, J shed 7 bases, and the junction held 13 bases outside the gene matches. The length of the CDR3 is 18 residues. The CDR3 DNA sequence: TGTGCCAGCAGCTTGGGAGGCCTAGCGGGGGGTTCGGGGCATACGCAGTATTTT. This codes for CASSLGGLAGGSGHTQYF.

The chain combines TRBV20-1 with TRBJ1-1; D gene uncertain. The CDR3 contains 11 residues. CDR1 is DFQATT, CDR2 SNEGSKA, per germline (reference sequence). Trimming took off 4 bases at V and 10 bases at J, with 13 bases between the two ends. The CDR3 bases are TGCAGTGCTAAAGTGCGGGTCTCAGCTTTCTTT. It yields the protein CSAKVRVSAFF.

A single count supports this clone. CDR3 amino acids: CASSLRGGDDYEQYF. The CDR3 DNA follows: TGTGCCAGCAGCTTAAGAGGAGGCGACGACTACGAGCAGTACTTC. This chain uses TRBV7-8 with TRBJ2-7; tentatively, D is TRBD2 (5 bases). The CDR3 spans 15 residues. The germline V gene has CDR1 SGHVS and CDR2 FQNEAQ. V lost 2 bases, J lost 3 bases, and 14 bases lay in between.

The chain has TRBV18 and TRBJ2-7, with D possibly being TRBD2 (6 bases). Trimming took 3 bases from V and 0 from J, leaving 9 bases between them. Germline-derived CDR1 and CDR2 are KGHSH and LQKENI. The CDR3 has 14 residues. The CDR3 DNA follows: TGTGCCAGCTCACCTCTCGGGAGCTCCTACGAGCAGTACTTC. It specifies CASSPLGSSYEQYF.

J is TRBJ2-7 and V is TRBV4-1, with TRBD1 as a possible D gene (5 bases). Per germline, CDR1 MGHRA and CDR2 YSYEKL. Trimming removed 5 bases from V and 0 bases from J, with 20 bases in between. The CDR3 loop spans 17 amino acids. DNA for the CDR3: TGCGCCAGCAGCACGAGTCCCCGACAGAGGAGCTCCTACGAGCAGTACTTC. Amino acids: CASSTSPRQRSSYEQYF.

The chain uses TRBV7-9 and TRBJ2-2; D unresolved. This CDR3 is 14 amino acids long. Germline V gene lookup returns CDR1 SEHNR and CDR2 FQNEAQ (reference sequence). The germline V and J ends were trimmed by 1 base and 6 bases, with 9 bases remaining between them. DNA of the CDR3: TGTGCCAGCAGCTTAGGTTTTGGGCCCGGGGAGCTGTTTTTT. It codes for CASSLGFGPGELFF.